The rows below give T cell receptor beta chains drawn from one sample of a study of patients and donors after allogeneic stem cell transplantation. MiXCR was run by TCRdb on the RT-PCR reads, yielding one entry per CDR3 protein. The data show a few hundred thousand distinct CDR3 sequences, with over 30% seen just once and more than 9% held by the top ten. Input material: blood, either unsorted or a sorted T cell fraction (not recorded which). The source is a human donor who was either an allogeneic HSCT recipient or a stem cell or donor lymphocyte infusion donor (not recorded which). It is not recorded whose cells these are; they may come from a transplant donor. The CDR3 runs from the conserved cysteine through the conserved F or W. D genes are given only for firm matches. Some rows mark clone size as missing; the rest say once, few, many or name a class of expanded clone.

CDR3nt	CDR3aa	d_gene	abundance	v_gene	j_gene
TGTGCCAGCAGCCAACAGGGGGAGATCAGGACCCAGTACTTC	CASSQQGEIRTQYF	TRBD1	.	TRBV14	TRBJ2-5
TGTGCCAGCAGTTTAGGACAGTATGAAAAACTGTTTTTT	CASSLGQYEKLFF	.	.	TRBV27	TRBJ1-4
TGCGCCAGCAGCCAGCGGGGTTGGGATGAGCAGTTCTTC	CASSQRGWDEQFF	.	.	TRBV4-1	TRBJ2-1
TGTGCCAGCTCACCGTATGAAGGGCGAAATTCACCCCTCCACTTT	CASSPYEGRNSPLHF	.	few	TRBV18	TRBJ1-6
TGTGCCAGCAGTTACGGTAGGGCGGGCAATCAGCCCCAGCATTTT	CASSYGRAGNQPQHF	.	.	TRBV6-2/TRBV6-3	TRBJ1-5
TGTGCCAGCAGTTCGCGATGGGGTATTTACAATGAGCAGTTCTTC	CASSSRWGIYNEQFF	.	.	TRBV12-3/TRBV12-4	TRBJ2-1
TGTGCCAGTGGAGGTCGTAGGGGTAGCAACTATGGCTACACCTTC	CASGGRRGSNYGYTF	.	.	TRBV9	TRBJ1-2
TGTGCCAGCAGCTTGAGAGCGGGTTGGACTGAAGCTTTCTTT	CASSLRAGWTEAFF	.	.	TRBV5-8	TRBJ1-1
TGTGCCAGCAGCCAAGCGGGGGCGGTATCCCACGAGCAGTACTTC	CASSQAGAVSHEQYF	.	once	TRBV3-1	TRBJ2-7
TGTGCCAGCAGTTACGTAACGGGGAACACTGAAGCTTTCTTT	CASSYVTGNTEAFF	.	.	TRBV6-5	TRBJ1-1
TGTGCCATCAGCCCCCGGGGGATCGACACTGAAGCTTTCTTT	CAISPRGIDTEAFF	.	few	TRBV10-3	TRBJ1-1
TGCGCCAGCAGCGCACTAGCGGGGGGTGCAGATACGCAGTATTTT	CASSALAGGADTQYF	TRBD2	.	TRBV5-1	TRBJ2-3
TGCGCCAGCAGCGACGGGACAGGGGGCAATCAGCCCCAGCATTTT	CASSDGTGGNQPQHF	TRBD1	.	TRBV5-1	TRBJ1-5
TGCAGTGCTAGGGATGGGAATAATGAAAAACTGTTTTTT	CSARDGNNEKLFF	.	few	TRBV20-1	TRBJ1-4
TGCGCCAGCAGCTTGAGGGGCCTACAGGGGTTGAACACTGAAGCTTTCTTT	CASSLRGLQGLNTEAFF	TRBD1	few	TRBV5-1	TRBJ1-1
TGTGCCATCAAAGGGGATGCGGGGCGGGACAATGAGCAGTTCTTC	CAIKGDAGRDNEQFF	.	few	TRBV10-3	TRBJ2-1
TGTGCCAACAGTTACGCCGACAGGCTCAATCAGCCCCAGCATTTT	CANSYADRLNQPQHF	.	.	TRBV6-6	TRBJ1-5
TGTGCCTGGAGTTCGGCAGGTTATCAGCCCCAGCATTTT	CAWSSAGYQPQHF	.	once	TRBV30	TRBJ1-5
TGCGCCAGCAGCTTGGGCCAGCGCAATGAGCAGTTCTTC	CASSLGQRNEQFF	.	once	TRBV5-1	TRBJ2-1
TGCAGCGTTAAGGGTGCAGGAGAGGAAAAACTGTTTTTT	CSVKGAGEEKLFF	.	few	TRBV29-1	TRBJ1-4
TGTGCCAGCAGTAGAACAGACACTAACTATGGCTACACCTTC	CASSRTDTNYGYTF	.	.	TRBV6-2/TRBV6-3	TRBJ1-2
TGTGCCAGCTCCCCAGCACTAGGGTTTGATAGGAACACTGAAGCTTTCTTT	CASSPALGFDRNTEAFF	.	.	TRBV18	TRBJ1-1
TGTGCCAGCAGTTACTCGGGGGCAGGGATGAGTTCACCCCTCCACTTT	CASSYSGAGMSSPLHF	.	few	TRBV6-5	TRBJ1-6
TGTGCCAGCCATGAGAGGGGGCTAACCGGGGAGCTGTTTTTT	CASHERGLTGELFF	TRBD1	few	TRBV5-6	TRBJ2-2
TGTGCCAGCAGCCCCGGGCTAGCGGGGATCCAAGAGACCCAGTACTTC	CASSPGLAGIQETQYF	TRBD2	.	TRBV7-3	TRBJ2-5
TGTGCCAGCAGTTCCCCCACAGGTGGACATGGCTACACCTTC	CASSSPTGGHGYTF	.	few	TRBV27	TRBJ1-2
TGTGCCAGCAGCTCCCCCCGCAGGACAGGACCTTCTTATGGCTACACCTTC	CASSSPRRTGPSYGYTF	TRBD1	.	TRBV7-9	TRBJ1-2
TGCAGCGTTGTTAAAGGGCATCTAGCCTACGAGCAGTACTTC	CSVVKGHLAYEQYF	.	.	TRBV29-1	TRBJ2-7
TGTGCCAGCAGCACAGGGGGTGAAAAACTGTTTTTT	CASSTGGEKLFF	TRBD1	few	TRBV28	TRBJ1-4
TGCGCCAGCAGCTTGTCAGGGAGGCGCACAGATACGCAGTATTTT	CASSLSGRRTDTQYF	.	once	TRBV5-1	TRBJ2-3
TGCGCCAGCAGCTTTCGGGCAGGCGGAGAGCAGTACTTC	CASSFRAGGEQYF	.	.	TRBV5-1	TRBJ2-7
TGCGCCAGCAGCCAAGATCTCAATCCAACTAATGAAAAACTGTTTTTT	CASSQDLNPTNEKLFF	.	.	TRBV4-1	TRBJ1-4
TGCAGCGTGATGAGGGTGGGCACTGAAGCTTTCTTT	CSVMRVGTEAFF	.	.	TRBV29-1	TRBJ1-1
TGTGCCAGCAGCTCTCCAAACAGGGCCTCGCGCAATCAGCCCCAGCATTTT	CASSSPNRASRNQPQHF	.	.	TRBV7-8	TRBJ1-5
TGTGCCAGCAGCTTTACCGGGACAGGGGATATTGGAAACACCATATATTTT	CASSFTGTGDIGNTIYF	TRBD1	.	TRBV7-2	TRBJ1-3
TGTGCCAGCAGTCGTAAAAGGGGAGCGGGAAGCAATCAGCCCCAGCATTTT	CASSRKRGAGSNQPQHF	.	.	TRBV28	TRBJ1-5
TGTGCCAGCAGTGAACCGGGACAGGGATTTTATGGCTACACCTTC	CASSEPGQGFYGYTF	TRBD1	.	TRBV2	TRBJ1-2
TGCGCCAGCAGCCCGGACAGGCGGATGACTAATTCACCCCTCCACTTT	CASSPDRRMTNSPLHF	TRBD1	.	TRBV5-1	TRBJ1-6
TGTGCCAGCAGTCCCTGGACAGGGTGGGACTATGGCTACACCTTC	CASSPWTGWDYGYTF	TRBD1	many	TRBV27	TRBJ1-2
TGTGCCAGCTCACCGAGATTGAGGACAGGGTCGGCCTACGAGCAGTACTTC	CASSPRLRTGSAYEQYF	TRBD1	.	TRBV18	TRBJ2-7
TGCAGTAGGGGGGGACTAGCTCAAGAGACCCAGTACTTC	CSRGGLAQETQYF	TRBD2	.	TRBV20-1	TRBJ2-5
TGCGCCAGCAGCCATGGACAGGGGAACTATGGCTACACCTTC	CASSHGQGNYGYTF	TRBD1	.	TRBV4-3	TRBJ1-2
TGTGCCAGCCAGGGGGACAGCCTCAATCAGCCCCAGCATTTT	CASQGDSLNQPQHF	TRBD1	.	TRBV28	TRBJ1-5
TGTGCCATCAGTGACAGACAGAGCCAGCCCCAGCATTTT	CAISDRQSQPQHF	.	many	TRBV10-3	TRBJ1-5
TGTGCCAGCAGTTTAAGGAGGGTTCTTCAGCCCCAGCATTTT	CASSLRRVLQPQHF	.	.	TRBV28	TRBJ1-5
TGCAGTGCTAGCGGACTAGCGTTGGATACGCAGTATTTT	CSASGLALDTQYF	TRBD2	.	TRBV20-1	TRBJ2-3
TGTGCCAGCAGCCTCCCCAGGGGCGCTGGAAACACCATATATTTT	CASSLPRGAGNTIYF	.	few	TRBV7-8	TRBJ1-3
TGTGCCATCAGGGTCGGGACAGAACAAGAAGAGACCCAGTACTTC	CAIRVGTEQEETQYF	TRBD1	few	TRBV10-3	TRBJ2-5
TGTGCCAGCAGTTATAGGGGCACGTCCAAAAACATTCAGTACTTC	CASSYRGTSKNIQYF	.	.	TRBV6-2/TRBV6-3	TRBJ2-4
TGTGCCAGCAGCCAAGGACAGTACAATGAGCAGTTCTTC	CASSQGQYNEQFF	.	.	TRBV4-2	TRBJ2-1
TGTGCCAGCAGCCAAGGGAGACCCCTCCACTTT	CASSQGRPLHF	.	.	TRBV12-3/TRBV12-4	TRBJ1-6
TGTGCCAGCAGTTACGGGACAATAAATTCACCCCTCCACTTT	CASSYGTINSPLHF	.	few	TRBV6-5	TRBJ1-6
TGTGCCAGCAGGGGGCCTAACACAGATACGCAGTATTTT	CASRGPNTDTQYF	.	few	TRBV28	TRBJ2-3